Below, one T cell receptor beta chain is given with its context. The data were taken from a study of T cell responses to AZD1222 COVID-19 vaccine. In germline, CDR1 is ENHRY, CDR2 SYGVKD. V lost 4 bases and J lost 2; bases outside the gene matches: 7. The CDR3 extends over 17 amino acids. Sequencing was performed with immunoSEQ multiplex PCR; in TCRdb, only in-frame clones are kept and a portion is missing. The sample has 56,000 or so clones; about 80% are singletons. This receptor was obtained from an adult who received the AZD1222 COVID-19 vaccine. The V gene is TRBV10-3, the J gene TRBJ2-1, with TRBD2 matching 11 bases. The sample in question was peripheral blood, obtained 28 days after the second AZD1222 dose. CDR3 loop: CAISGALSGGAYNEQFF. The CDR3 coding sequence is TGTGCCATCAGTGGGGCACTTAGCGGGGGGGCCTACAATGAGCAGTTCTTC.